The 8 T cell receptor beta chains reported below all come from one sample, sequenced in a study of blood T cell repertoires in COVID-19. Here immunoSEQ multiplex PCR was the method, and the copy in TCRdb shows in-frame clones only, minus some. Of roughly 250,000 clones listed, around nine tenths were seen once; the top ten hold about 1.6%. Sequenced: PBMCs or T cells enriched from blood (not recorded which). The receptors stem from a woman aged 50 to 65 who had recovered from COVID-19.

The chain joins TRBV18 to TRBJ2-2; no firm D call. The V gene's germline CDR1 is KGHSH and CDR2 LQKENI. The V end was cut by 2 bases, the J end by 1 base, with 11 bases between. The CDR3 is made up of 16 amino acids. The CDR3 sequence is CASSPSWSGNTGELFF. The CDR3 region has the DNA TGTGCCAGCTCACCATCGTGGTCGGGGAACACCGGGGAGCTGTTTTTT.

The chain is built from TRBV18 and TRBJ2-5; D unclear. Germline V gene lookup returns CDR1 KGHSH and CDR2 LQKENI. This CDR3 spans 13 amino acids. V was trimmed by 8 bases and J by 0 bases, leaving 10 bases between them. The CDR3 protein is CASTSGHQETQYF. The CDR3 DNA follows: TGTGCCAGCACCTCAGGCCACCAAGAGACCCAGTACTTC.

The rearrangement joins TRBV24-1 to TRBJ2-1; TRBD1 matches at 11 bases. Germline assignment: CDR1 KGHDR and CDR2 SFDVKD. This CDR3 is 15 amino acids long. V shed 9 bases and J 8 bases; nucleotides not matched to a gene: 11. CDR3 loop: CATGGQGARSDEQFF. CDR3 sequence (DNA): TGTGCCACCGGCGGACAGGGGGCCCGAAGCGATGAGCAGTTCTTC.

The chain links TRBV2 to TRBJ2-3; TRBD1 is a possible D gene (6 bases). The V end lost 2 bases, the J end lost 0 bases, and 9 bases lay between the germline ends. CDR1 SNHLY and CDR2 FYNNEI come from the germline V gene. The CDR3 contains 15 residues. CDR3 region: CASSERTASTDTQYF. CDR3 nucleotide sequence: TGTGCCAGCAGTGAACGGACAGCTAGCACAGATACGCAGTATTTT.

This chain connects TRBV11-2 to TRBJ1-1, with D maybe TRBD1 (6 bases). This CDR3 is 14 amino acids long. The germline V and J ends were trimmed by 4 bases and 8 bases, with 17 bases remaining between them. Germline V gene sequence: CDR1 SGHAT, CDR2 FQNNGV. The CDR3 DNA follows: TGTGCCAGCAGCTCCACTAGGAGGGGGGGGGAAGCTTTCTTT. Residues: CASSSTRRGGEAFF.

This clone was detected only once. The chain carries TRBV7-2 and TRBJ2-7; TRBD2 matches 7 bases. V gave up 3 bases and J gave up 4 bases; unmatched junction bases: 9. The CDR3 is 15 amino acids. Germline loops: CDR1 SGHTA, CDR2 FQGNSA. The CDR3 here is CASSLSVGGKYEQYF. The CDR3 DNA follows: TGTGCCAGCAGCTTGAGTGTGGGAGGGAAATACGAGCAGTACTTC.

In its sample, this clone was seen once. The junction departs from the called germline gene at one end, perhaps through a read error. The CDR3 is CASSSAGVYQETQYF. In nucleotides, the CDR3 is TGTGCTAGCAGCTCAGCGGGAGTTTACCAAGAGACCCAGTACTTC. The V and J genes are TRBV7-7 and TRBJ2-5; 8 nucleotides agree with TRBD2. CDR1 SSHAT and CDR2 FNYEAQ come from the germline V gene (reference sequence). The CDR3 runs 15 residues. The full variable domain, completed using reference TRBV7-7 and TRBJ2-5, is GAGVSQSPRYKVTKRGQDVTLRCDPISSHATLYWYQQALGQGPEFLTYFNYEAQPDKSGLPSDRFSAERPEGSISTLTIQRTEQRDSAMYRCASSSAGVYQETQYFGPGTRLLVL.

The CDR3 loop is CASSQARLAEGILSDTQYF. CDR3 bases: TGTGCCAGCAGCCAGGCCCGACTAGCGGAGGGCATCCTTTCGGATACGCAGTATTTT. The chain uses TRBV3-1 (or the pseudogene TRBV3-2) and TRBJ2-3, with 9 bases fitting TRBD2. Germline lookup yields CDR1 LGHDT and CDR2 YNNKEL (reference sequence). The V gene end was trimmed by 3 bases and the J gene end by 6 bases; junction bases not matched to a gene: 19. This CDR3 is 19 amino acids long.